The next 30 T cell receptor beta chains were all read from a single sample in a study of pediatric ulcerative colitis. The assay was immunoSEQ multiplex PCR, and TCRdb's table has in-frame clones only and misses some. Here the sample spans 40,000 to 60,000 clones, about 78% being singletons. One to two pinch biopsies were taken from the rectum during colonoscopy. Material for sequencing was gut tissue. These receptors were collected from a girl between 5 and 17 years old with moderate ulcerative colitis.

This clone was seen more than once but under ten times. The V gene is TRBV14, the J gene TRBJ1-4; a possible D gene is TRBD1 (6 bases). The germline gives CDR1 SGHDN, CDR2 FVKESK. The CDR3 is 13 amino acids. Trimming pared 8 bases from V and 5 bases from J, leaving 12 bases between. The CDR3 protein is CASSRGLNEKLFF. DNA of the CDR3: TGTGCCAGCTCCAGGGGCCTCAATGAAAAACTGTTTTTT.

The chain has TRBV6-4 and TRBJ2-1; D not resolved. The CDR3 consists of 16 residues. Germline assignment: CDR1 MRHNA and CDR2 SNTAGT. Trimming stripped 5 bases from V and 0 bases from J, with 14 bases between. CDR3 nucleotides: TGTGCCAGCAGTCATAACAGCCTAAACTCCTACAATGAGCAGTTCTTC. It translates to CASSHNSLNSYNEQFF.

The chain carries TRBV9 and TRBJ2-1, with D possibly TRBD2 on 6 matching bases. The V and J ends lost 1 base and 7 bases respectively, with 12 bases between them. This CDR3 contains 14 residues. Germline V CDR1 and CDR2: SGDLS, YYNGEE. The CDR3 coding sequence is TGTGCCAGCAGCGTACGCGGGATGAGGAATGAGCAGTTCTTC. It specifies CASSVRGMRNEQFF.

This clone has a handful of counts. J is TRBJ1-2 and V is TRBV30, with 7 positions matching TRBD1. This CDR3 is 13 amino acids long. J lost 1 base, V lost 7 bases, and 6 bases had no gene match. CDR1 GTSNPN and CDR2 SVGIG come from the germline V gene (reference sequence). The CDR3 reads CASDDRDNYGYTF. As DNA, the CDR3 is TGTGCCTCCGACGACAGGGATAACTATGGCTACACCTTC.

The rearrangement links TRBV4-2 to TRBJ2-7, with D unclear. The V gene lost 0 bases and the J gene lost 0 bases, with 12 bases spanning the gap. Germline CDR1 and CDR2: LGHNA and YNFKEQ. This CDR3 region has 16 residues. The CDR3 DNA follows: TGTGCCAGCAGCCAAGAGGGAACCCAGAGCTCCTACGAGCAGTACTTC. Protein product: CASSQEGTQSSYEQYF.

This clone has just one count. V gene TRBV27 combines with J gene TRBJ2-7; 10 nucleotides agree with TRBD2. The germline V gene has CDR1 MNHEY and CDR2 SMNVEV (reference sequence). The CDR3 is 15 amino acids. V lost 2 bases and J lost 5; bases outside the gene matches: 6. CDR3 region: CASSLRYLAGDEQYF. As DNA, the CDR3 is TGTGCCAGCAGTTTACGGTACCTAGCGGGAGACGAGCAGTACTTC.

A remark on this clone: The junction departs from germline at one end; a sequencing error may be responsible. The rearrangement joins TRBV5-4 to TRBJ1-2; TRBD1 aligns across 8 bases. CDR3 length: 17 residues. Germline V lookup: CDR1 SGHNT, CDR2 YYREEE (reference sequence). DNA of the CDR3: TGCGCCAGCAGCCAAGAACACAGGGGGGCATCTAACTATGGCTACACCTTC. Translated, it gives CASSQEHRGASNYGYTF.

DNA for the CDR3: TGTGCCAGCTCACCGATTGGGACCTTCTACGAGCAGTACTTC. This sequence encodes CASSPIGTFYEQYF. This chain connects TRBV18 to TRBJ2-7; either TRBD1 or TRBD2 may supply D (5 bases each). CDR1 and CDR2 (germline): KGHSH, LQKENI. The CDR3 contains 14 residues. Between the trimmed V and J ends, which lost 3 bases and 3 bases, there was a span of 12 bases.

V usage is TRBV7-9 and J usage is TRBJ2-1; D is unclear. Trimming left V 5 bases short and J 12 bases short, with 17 bases between. Per the germline V gene, CDR1 is SEHNR and CDR2 is FQNEAQ (reference sequence). There are 13 residues in the CDR3. The CDR3 DNA reads as TGTGCCAGCAGCGCCCAGGCGCCACAGCCGCAGTTCTTC. Translation gives CASSAQAPQPQFF.

This chain uses TRBV5-4 with TRBJ2-2, with unresolved D. Germline loops: CDR1 SGHNT, CDR2 YYREEE (reference sequence). This CDR3 has 15 amino acids. V was trimmed by 0 bases and J by 2 bases, leaving 8 bases between them. CDR3 sequence reads: CASSLGHVNTGELFF. For the CDR3, the DNA is TGTGCCAGCAGCTTGGGACACGTAAACACCGGGGAGCTGTTTTTT.

There are a few counts of this clone. This chain links TRBV10-3 with TRBJ2-7; no definite D call. With 0 bases removed from V and 2 bases from J, the gap between germline ends came to 11 bases. The CDR3 extends over 15 amino acids. Per the germline V gene, CDR1 is ENHRY and CDR2 is SYGVKD. This CDR3 reads CAISESALGPYEQYF. In DNA, the CDR3 is TGTGCCATCAGTGAGTCAGCGCTGGGTCCCTACGAGCAGTACTTC.

In its sample, this clone was seen a few times. The chain recombines TRBV27 with TRBJ1-5, with D tentatively TRBD1 (6 bases). Germline V gene lookup returns CDR1 MNHEY and CDR2 SMNVEV (reference sequence). Trimming removed 2 bases at V and 3 bases at J, with 14 bases between. There are 16 residues in the CDR3. DNA of the CDR3: TGTGCCAGCAGTTTAAGGGCTGGACAGACCAATCAGCCCCAGCATTTT. Encoded protein: CASSLRAGQTNQPQHF.

This clone was picked up a small number of times. The gene calls are TRBV6-5 and TRBJ1-1; D possibly corresponds to TRBD1 (5 bases). This CDR3 has 12 residues. Germline values: CDR1 MNHEY, CDR2 SVGAGI. V was clipped by 7 bases and J by 5 bases, with 11 bases between them. CDR3 coding DNA: TGTGCCAGCATGGGGGGGTGGACTGAAGCTTTCTTT. Translating it yields CASMGGWTEAFF.

The chain recombines TRBV29-1 with TRBJ2-1; 9 bases agree with TRBD2. V lost 4 bases to trimming and J lost 6 bases; unmatched junction nucleotides: 7. There are 14 residues in the CDR3. CDR1 is SQVTM, CDR2 ANQGSEA, per germline. The CDR3 DNA is TGCAGCGTTGTCGGCGGGAGGGGGGTCAATGAGCAGTTCTTC. Translating gives CSVVGGRGVNEQFF.

V usage is TRBV18 and J usage is TRBJ1-5; D is possibly TRBD1 (6 bases). CDR1 KGHSH and CDR2 LQKENI come from the germline V gene. The length of the CDR3 is 15 residues. The ends were cut back, 2 bases at V and 3 bases at J, with 11 bases in the middle. The CDR3 spells CASSPSTGFNQPQHF. The CDR3 region has the DNA TGTGCCAGCTCACCATCGACAGGATTCAATCAGCCCCAGCATTTT.

This rearrangement joins TRBV5-6 to TRBJ1-2; perhaps TRBD1 as D (6 bases). CDR3 length equals 13 residues. Germline-derived CDR1 and CDR2 are SGHDT and YYEEEE. V dropped 1 base and J dropped 3 bases, with 7 bases sitting between them. The CDR3 protein is CASSLPGDYGYTF. The CDR3 DNA reads as TGTGCCAGCAGCTTGCCAGGGGACTATGGCTACACCTTC.

CDR3 in DNA: TGTGCCAGCACCGAAAGTCGATACGAGCAGTACTTC. Protein product: CASTESRYEQYF. This chain connects TRBV6-5 to TRBJ2-7; D call uncertain. This CDR3 contains 12 residues. Trimming took off 7 bases at V and 4 bases at J, with 11 bases between the two ends. In germline, CDR1 is MNHEY, CDR2 SVGAGI.

This clone was seen just once. The V and J genes are TRBV4-2 and TRBJ1-5; D possibly corresponds to TRBD1 (5 bases). CDR3 length: 16 amino acids. Germline assignment: CDR1 LGHNA and CDR2 YNFKEQ. The V end was cut by 3 bases, the J end by 0 bases, with 12 bases between. CDR3 coding DNA: TGTGCCAGCAGCCACGCAACAGGAGCTAGCAATCAGCCCCAGCATTTT. This translates into CASSHATGASNQPQHF.

The CDR3 DNA sequence: TGTGCCTGGAACAAGGAACTTTCCTACGAGCAGTACTTC. It translates to CAWNKELSYEQYF. V gene TRBV30 combines with J gene TRBJ2-7; D is unclear. V lost 4 bases and J lost 1, with 11 bases in between. Per the germline V gene, CDR1 is GTSNPN and CDR2 is SVGIG (reference sequence). This CDR3 comprises 13 residues.

The chain has TRBV13 and TRBJ2-5, with D possibly matching TRBD1 (5 bases). The end of the DNA aligns better with TRBJ2-7, so the J call may be wrong. CDR1 PRHDT and CDR2 FYEKMQ come from the germline V gene (reference sequence). This CDR3 is 13 amino acids long. The CDR3 is CASSPTQGYEQYF. In DNA form, the CDR3 reads TGTGCCAGCAGTCCGACCCAGGGCTACGAGCAGTACTTC.

This clone was detected only once. This chain links TRBV9 with TRBJ1-2; TRBD1 is a possible D gene (6 bases). The CDR3 runs 14 residues. V lost 4 bases and J 3 bases, leaving 13 bases between the germline ends. Germline V gene data show CDR1 as SGDLS and CDR2 as YYNGEE. The CDR3 nucleotides read TGTGCCAGCAGCACTATGCCAGGGGACTATGGCTACACCTTC. This gives the protein CASSTMPGDYGYTF. The variable domain in full, completed from reference TRBV9 and TRBJ1-2, reads DSGVTQTPKHLITATGQRVTLRCSPRSGDLSVYWYQQSLDQGLQFLIQYYNGEERAKGNILERFSAQQFPDLHSELNLSSLELGDSALYFCASSTMPGDYGYTFGSGTRLTVV.

The rearrangement uses TRBV7-9 and TRBJ2-1, with 9 bases aligning to TRBD1. Germline trimming cut 9 bases from V and 3 bases from J; bases unmatched to any gene: 9. The V gene's germline CDR1 is SEHNR and CDR2 FQNEAQ (reference sequence). The CDR3 runs to 15 residues. CDR3 region: CASQLGTGIYNEQFF. The CDR3 nucleotides are TGTGCCAGTCAACTTGGGACAGGGATCTACAATGAGCAGTTCTTC.

This chain links TRBV9 with TRBJ2-2; tentative D call: TRBD1 (5 bases). The germline gives CDR1 SGDLS, CDR2 YYNGEE. V lost 0 bases and J lost 5, with 11 bases in between. The CDR3 spans 15 residues. As DNA, the CDR3 is TGTGCCAGCAGCGTAGAAGGGGTGGAAACCGGGGAGCTGTTTTTT. This translates into CASSVEGVETGELFF.

Note on this clone: The junction and the germline gene differ at one end; a read error may be behind it. In the same sample, other DNA sequences code for this CDR3. The rearrangement joins TRBV29-1 to TRBJ1-1, with D possibly being TRBD1 (6 bases). Germline V gene sequence: CDR1 SQVTM, CDR2 ANQGSEA. The CDR3 length is 14 residues. In DNA form, the CDR3 reads TGCAGCGGCTCTGGGGGGGACAACGATGCTGAAGCTTTTTTT. Protein product: CSGSGGDNDAEAFF.

This clone was seen only once. This chain connects TRBV30 to TRBJ2-1; 8 bases align to TRBD2. Germline V CDR1 and CDR2: GTSNPN, SVGIG (reference sequence). Losses at the gene ends were 5 bases for V and 3 bases for J; bases not matched to a gene: 9. CDR3 size: 15 residues. CDR3 DNA sequence: TGTGCCTGGGATCGGGAGCGGGGGTACTACAATGAGCAGTTCTTC. Its protein product is CAWDRERGYYNEQFF.

The chain recombines TRBV6-6 with TRBJ2-1; the match to TRBD1 covers 8 bases. Trimming at V came to 5 bases and at J to 3 bases, leaving 6 bases not matched to a gene. This CDR3 region has 15 residues. Germline CDR1 MNHNY, CDR2 SVGAGI (reference sequence). The DNA of the CDR3 is TGTGCCAGCAGTGAGATGACAGGGGTCTACAATGAGCAGTTCTTC. It yields the protein CASSEMTGVYNEQFF.

J is TRBJ2-1 and V is TRBV5-1; 8 bases line up with TRBD1. J lost 3 bases, V lost 0 bases, and 2 bases had no gene match. Germline V gene lookup returns CDR1 SGHRS and CDR2 YFSETQ. This CDR3 is 15 amino acids long. CDR3 in DNA: TGCGCCAGCAGCTTGGGACAGGGGATCTACAATGAGCAGTTCTTC. Protein: CASSLGQGIYNEQFF. Based on the CDR3 plus reference TRBV5-1 and TRBJ2-1, the full variable domain is KAGVTQTPRYLIKTRGQQVTLSCSPISGHRSVSWYQQTPGQGLQFLFEYFSETQRNKGNFPGRFSGRQFSNSRSEMNVSTLELGDSALYLCASSLGQGIYNEQFFGPGTRLTVL.

This clone was seen only once. The rearrangement uses TRBV4-3 and TRBJ2-1, with 7 bases matching TRBD1. Germline V gene data show CDR1 as LGHNA and CDR2 as YSLEER. After removal of 0 bases from V and 9 bases from J, the junction contained 14 bases not matched to a gene. This CDR3 spans 17 amino acids. The CDR3 nucleotides are TGCGCCAGCAGCCAAGACACTCACGGGACAGTTTACGGTGAGCAGTTCTTC. This sequence encodes CASSQDTHGTVYGEQFF.

The chain has TRBV9 and TRBJ1-2; D is perhaps TRBD1 (6 bases). CDR3 length equals 15 residues. Looked up from germline, CDR1 is SGDLS and CDR2 is YYNGEE. The V and J ends lost 0 bases and 3 bases respectively, with 12 bases between them. The CDR3 bases are TGTGCCAGCAGCGTAGGGGGGACAAGGGACTATGGCTACACCTTC. Its translation is CASSVGGTRDYGYTF. The complete variable domain, with remaining parts taken from reference TRBV9 and TRBJ1-2, reads DSGVTQTPKHLITATGQRVTLRCSPRSGDLSVYWYQQSLDQGLQFLIQYYNGEERAKGNILERFSAQQFPDLHSELNLSSLELGDSALYFCASSVGGTRDYGYTFGSGTRLTVV.

The rearrangement links TRBV5-8 to TRBJ2-1, with 9 bases fitting TRBD2. Germline CDR1 reads SGHTS; CDR2 reads YDEGEE. The CDR3 spans 17 residues. Trimming cost V 1 base and J 0 bases; bases outside gene matches: 5. The CDR3 sequence: CASSLTSGPGSYNEQFF. The DNA for the CDR3 is TGTGCCAGCAGCTTGACTAGCGGGCCCGGCTCCTACAATGAGCAGTTCTTC.